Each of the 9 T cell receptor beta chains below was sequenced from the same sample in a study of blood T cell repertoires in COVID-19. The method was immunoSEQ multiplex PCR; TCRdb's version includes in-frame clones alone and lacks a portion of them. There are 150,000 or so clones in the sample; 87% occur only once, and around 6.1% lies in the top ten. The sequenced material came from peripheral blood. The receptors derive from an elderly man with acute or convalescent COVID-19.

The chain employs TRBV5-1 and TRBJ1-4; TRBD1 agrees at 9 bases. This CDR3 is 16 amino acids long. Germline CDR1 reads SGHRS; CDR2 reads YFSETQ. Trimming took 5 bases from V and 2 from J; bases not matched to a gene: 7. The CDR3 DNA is TGCGCCAGCAGACCGGGACAGGGATCGACTAATGAAAAACTGTTTTTT. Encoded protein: CASRPGQGSTNEKLFF. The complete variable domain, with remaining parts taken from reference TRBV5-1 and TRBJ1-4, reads KAGVTQTPRYLIKTRGQQVTLSCSPISGHRSVSWYQQTPGQGLQFLFEYFSETQRNKGNFPGRFSGRQFSNSRSEMNVSTLELGDSALYLCASRPGQGSTNEKLFFGSGTQLSVL.

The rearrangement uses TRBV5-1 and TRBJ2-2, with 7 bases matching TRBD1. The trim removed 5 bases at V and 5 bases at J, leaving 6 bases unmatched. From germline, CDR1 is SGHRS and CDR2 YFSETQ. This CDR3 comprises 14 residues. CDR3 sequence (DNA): TGCGCCAGCAGGGGGACAGTCGGAACCGGGGAGCTGTTTTTT. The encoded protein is CASRGTVGTGELFF.

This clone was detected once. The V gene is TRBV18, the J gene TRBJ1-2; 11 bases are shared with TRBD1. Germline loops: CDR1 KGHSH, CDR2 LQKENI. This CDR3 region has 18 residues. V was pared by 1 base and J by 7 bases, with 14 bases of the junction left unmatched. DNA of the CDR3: TGTGCCAGCTCACCACTCTTAACCGGGACAGGGGGTAGCAGTGGCTACACCTTC. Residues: CASSPLLTGTGGSSGYTF.

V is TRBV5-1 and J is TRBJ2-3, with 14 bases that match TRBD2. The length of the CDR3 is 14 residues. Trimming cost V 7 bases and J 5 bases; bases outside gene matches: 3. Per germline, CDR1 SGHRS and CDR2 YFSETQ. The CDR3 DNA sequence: TGCGCCAGCTCGGGACTAGCGGGAGAAGATACGCAGTATTTT. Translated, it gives CASSGLAGEDTQYF. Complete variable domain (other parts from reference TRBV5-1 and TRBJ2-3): KAGVTQTPRYLIKTRGQQVTLSCSPISGHRSVSWYQQTPGQGLQFLFEYFSETQRNKGNFPGRFSGRQFSNSRSEMNVSTLELGDSALYLCASSGLAGEDTQYFGPGTRLTVL.

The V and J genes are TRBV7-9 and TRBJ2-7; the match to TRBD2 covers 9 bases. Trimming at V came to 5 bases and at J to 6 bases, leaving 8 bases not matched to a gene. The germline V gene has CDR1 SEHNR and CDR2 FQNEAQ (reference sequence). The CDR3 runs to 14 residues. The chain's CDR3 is CASSRSGSNGEQYF. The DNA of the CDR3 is TGTGCCAGCAGCCGTAGCGGGAGTAATGGCGAGCAGTACTTC.

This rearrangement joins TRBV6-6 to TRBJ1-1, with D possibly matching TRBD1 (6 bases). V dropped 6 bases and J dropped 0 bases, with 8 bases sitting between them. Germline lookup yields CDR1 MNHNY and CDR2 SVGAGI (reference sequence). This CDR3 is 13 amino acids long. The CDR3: CASSQGLNTEAFF. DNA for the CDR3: TGTGCCAGCAGCCAGGGGTTGAACACTGAAGCTTTCTTT.

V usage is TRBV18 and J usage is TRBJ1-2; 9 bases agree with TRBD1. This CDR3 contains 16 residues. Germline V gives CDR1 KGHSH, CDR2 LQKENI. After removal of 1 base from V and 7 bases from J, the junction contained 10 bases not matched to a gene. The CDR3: CASSPRPDRGEGGYTF. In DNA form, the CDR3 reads TGTGCCAGCTCACCACGCCCGGACAGGGGAGAGGGTGGCTACACCTTC.

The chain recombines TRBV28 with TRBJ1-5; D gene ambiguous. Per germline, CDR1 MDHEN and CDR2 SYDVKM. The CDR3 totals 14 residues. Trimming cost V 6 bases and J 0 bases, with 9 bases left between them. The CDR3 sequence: CASSELYSNQPQHF. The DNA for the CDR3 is TGTGCCAGCAGCGAGCTGTATAGCAATCAGCCCCAGCATTTT.

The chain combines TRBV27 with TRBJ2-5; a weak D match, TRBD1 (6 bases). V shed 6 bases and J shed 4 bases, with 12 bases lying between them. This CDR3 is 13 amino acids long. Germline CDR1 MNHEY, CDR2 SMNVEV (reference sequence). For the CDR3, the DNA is TGTGCCAGCAGGACAGGCCCTCGAGAGACCCAGTACTTC. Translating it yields CASRTGPRETQYF.